These 9 T cell receptor beta chains originate from one sample sequenced in a study of cytomegalovirus exposure and HLA in healthy donors. The data were produced by immunoSEQ multiplex PCR, yet TCRdb's version contains in-frame clones alone and is incomplete. The table records some 310,000 clones, over 75% of them present only once. Sequenced input: PBMCs. Receptor source: a man aged 25-45 years in good health and CMV-seronegative.

This chain connects TRBV10-1 to TRBJ2-3, with 8 bases that match TRBD2. Germline V gene data show CDR1 as WNHNN and CDR2 as SYGVQD (reference sequence). V lost 3 bases to trimming and J lost 4 bases; unmatched junction nucleotides: 3. CDR3 length: 14 residues. CDR3 sequence: CASSEPGLADTQYF. In DNA form, the CDR3 reads TGCGCCAGCAGTGAACCGGGACTAGCAGATACGCAGTATTTT.

The chain recombines TRBV4-3 with TRBJ2-1; 8 nucleotides align to TRBD1. The CDR3 totals 16 residues. V shed 4 bases and J 0 bases; nucleotides not matched to a gene: 5. From germline, CDR1 is LGHNA and CDR2 YSLEER. The CDR3 region has the DNA TGCGCCAGCAGCCGGGAGACAGGGGTCTCCTACAATGAGCAGTTCTTC. This codes for CASSRETGVSYNEQFF.

The CDR3 loop is CASSLGVGQEAFF. CDR3 nucleotide sequence: TGTGCCAGCAGCTTAGGGGTGGGACAGGAAGCTTTCTTT. The chain employs TRBV7-2 and TRBJ1-1, with 7 bases aligning to TRBD1. The CDR3 covers 13 residues. V lost 1 base, J lost 8 bases, and 4 bases stayed unmatched. Per germline, CDR1 SGHTA and CDR2 FQGNSA.

This sequence joins TRBV5-1 and TRBJ2-6; D unresolved. V was trimmed by 2 bases and J by 4 bases, leaving 16 bases between them. From germline, CDR1 is SGHRS and CDR2 YFSETQ. The CDR3 covers 17 residues. The CDR3 nucleotides read TGCGCCAGCAGCTTAGAGCCCGCAGGCTCCGGGGCCAACGTCCTGACTTTC. Its translation is CASSLEPAGSGANVLTF.

V gene TRBV7-9 combines with J gene TRBJ1-1; TRBD1 matches 7 bases. The V gene's germline CDR1 is SEHNR and CDR2 FQNEAQ (reference sequence). The CDR3 loop spans 15 amino acids. Trimming removed 5 bases from V and 1 base from J; junction bases left unmatched: 7. CDR3 sequence reads: CASSTRQGWNTEAFF. The CDR3, as DNA: TGTGCCAGCAGCACCCGACAGGGTTGGAACACTGAAGCTTTCTTT.

The chain joins TRBV7-2 to TRBJ2-1; 7 bases are shared with TRBD1. V shed 0 bases and J 4 bases; nucleotides not matched to a gene: 6. CDR1 and CDR2 from the germline V gene are SGHTA and FQGNSA. CDR3 size: 16 residues. Written as DNA, the CDR3 is TGTGCCAGCAGCTTAGCGGGGACAGCCCCTTACAATGAGCAGTTCTTC. Translating gives CASSLAGTAPYNEQFF.

This clone was observed once. The J gene is TRBJ2-7, the V gene TRBV2; perhaps TRBD2 as D (6 bases). The CDR3 runs 15 residues. In germline, CDR1 is SNHLY, CDR2 FYNNEI. Trimming pared 7 bases from V and 6 bases from J, leaving 22 bases between. CDR3 DNA sequence: TGTGCCAGCATGTACCGGGACTTCGACGTCGGCGAGCAGTACTTC. Its protein product is CASMYRDFDVGEQYF. The full variable domain, with the rest looked up from reference TRBV2 and TRBJ2-7, is EPEVTQTPSHQVTQMGQEVILRCVPISNHLYFYWYRQILGQKVEFLVSFYNNEISEKSEIFDDQFSVERPDGSNFTLKIRSTKLEDSAMYFCASMYRDFDVGEQYFGPGTRLTVT.

The chain carries TRBV19 and TRBJ2-2; 10 bases align to TRBD2. CDR3 length: 15 amino acids. The germline gives CDR1 LNHDA, CDR2 SQIVND (reference sequence). Trimming at V came to 5 bases and at J to 3 bases, leaving 3 bases not matched to a gene. This CDR3 reads CASSSGLAYTGELFF. In DNA, the CDR3 is TGTGCCAGTAGTTCGGGACTAGCGTACACCGGGGAGCTGTTTTTT.

The V and J genes are TRBV18 and TRBJ1-6; D might be TRBD1 (5 bases). CDR3 size: 15 residues. Germline lookup yields CDR1 KGHSH and CDR2 LQKENI. The V gene lost 2 bases and the J gene lost 2 bases, with 7 bases spanning the gap. In DNA, the CDR3 is TGTGCCAGCTCACCAGAGACAGCCTATAATTCACCCCTCCACTTT. Amino acids: CASSPETAYNSPLHF. Complete variable domain (other parts from reference TRBV18 and TRBJ1-6): NAGVMQNPRHLVRRRGQEARLRCSPMKGHSHVYWYRQLPEEGLKFMVYLQKENIIDESGMPKERFSAEFPKEGPSILRIQQVVRGDSAAYFCASSPETAYNSPLHFGNGTRLTVT.